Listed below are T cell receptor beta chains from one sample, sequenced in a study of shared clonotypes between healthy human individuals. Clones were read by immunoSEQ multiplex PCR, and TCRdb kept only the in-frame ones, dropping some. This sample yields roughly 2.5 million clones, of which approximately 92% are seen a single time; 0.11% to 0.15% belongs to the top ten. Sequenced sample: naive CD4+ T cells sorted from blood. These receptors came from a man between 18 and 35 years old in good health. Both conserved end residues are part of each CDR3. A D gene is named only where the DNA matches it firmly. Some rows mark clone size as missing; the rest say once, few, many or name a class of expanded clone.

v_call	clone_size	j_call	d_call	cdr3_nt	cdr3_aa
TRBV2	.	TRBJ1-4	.	TGTGCCAGCACCATGACTGGGGGCGCCCGGGAAAAACTGTTTTTT	CASTMTGGAREKLFF
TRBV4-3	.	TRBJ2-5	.	TGCGCCAGCAGCCAAGATCCCCAGGGGTCGCAGGAGACCCAGTACTTC	CASSQDPQGSQETQYF
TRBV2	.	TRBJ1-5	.	TGTGCCAGCAGCCAGTACATCCAACAGCCCCAGCATTTT	CASSQYIQQPQHF
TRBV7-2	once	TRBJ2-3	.	TGTGCCAGCAGCTCCCCCCCCGACAGGAACACAGATACGCAGTATTTT	CASSSPPDRNTDTQYF
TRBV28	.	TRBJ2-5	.	TGTGCCAGCATTAAAGGGGGGACCCAGTACTTC	CASIKGGTQYF
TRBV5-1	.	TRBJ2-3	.	TGCGCCAGCAGCCAACCATCTGTGGGCACAGATACGCAGTATTTT	CASSQPSVGTDTQYF
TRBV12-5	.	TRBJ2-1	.	TGTGCTAGTGGTTTGGCCCTCTGGGGGGAAACCTACAATGAGCAGTTCTTC	CASGLALWGETYNEQFF
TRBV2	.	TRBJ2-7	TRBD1	TGTGCCAGCTGCTACACCCGGGACAGGGTCTACGAGCAGTACTTC	CASCYTRDRVYEQYF
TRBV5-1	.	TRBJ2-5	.	TGCGCCAGCAGCTTTAGGGGGGGTCAAGAGACCCAGTACTTC	CASSFRGGQETQYF
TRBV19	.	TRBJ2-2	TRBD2	TGTGCTAGCGGGGAGACATACACCGGGGAGCTGTTTTTT	CASGETYTGELFF
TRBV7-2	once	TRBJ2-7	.	TGTGCCAGCAGCTTATCGGGCGGAACCTACGAGCAGTACTTC	CASSLSGGTYEQYF
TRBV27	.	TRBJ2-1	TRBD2	TGTGCCAGCAGTTTATCGGTCGGCACCGGATGGACTAGCGGGAGATTTGATGAGCAGTTCTTC	CASSLSVGTGWTSGRFDEQFF
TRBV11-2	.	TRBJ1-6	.	TGTGCCAGCAGCTTAGCGAAGAGCGGGGCCAGTAGTTCACCCCTCCACTTT	CASSLAKSGASSSPLHF
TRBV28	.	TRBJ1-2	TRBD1	TGTGCCAGCAGTTATAGGGGGCAGGGGGATGGCTACACCTTC	CASSYRGQGDGYTF
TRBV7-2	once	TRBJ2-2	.	TGTGCCAGCAGCTTAGTTGCAGACTACACCGGGGAGCTGTTTTTT	CASSLVADYTGELFF
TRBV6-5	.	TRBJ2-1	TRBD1	TGTGCCAGCAGGCCAGGACAGGGCCATTACAATGAGCAGTTCTTC	CASRPGQGHYNEQFF
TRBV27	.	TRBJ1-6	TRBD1	TGTGCCAGCAGTTTCCGAGACAGGGCGTATTCACCCCTCCACTTT	CASSFRDRAYSPLHF
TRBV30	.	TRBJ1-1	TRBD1	TGTGCCTGGGACAGGGCAAGGAACACTGAAGCTTTCTTT	CAWDRARNTEAFF
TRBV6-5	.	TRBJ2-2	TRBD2	TGTGCCAGCAGTTACCGGGCGGGAGGACCCACCGGGGAGCTGTTTTTT	CASSYRAGGPTGELFF
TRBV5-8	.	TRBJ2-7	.	TGTGCCAGCTTGAGGCAGGTTTCTACCTACGAGCAGTACTTC	CASLRQVSTYEQYF
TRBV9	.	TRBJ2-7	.	TGTGCCAGCAGCGTAGATCTGATTACCTACGAGCAGTACTTC	CASSVDLITYEQYF
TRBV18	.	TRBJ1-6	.	TGTGCCAGCTCACCACGGCAGGGACGAACCTATAATTCACCCCTCCACTTT	CASSPRQGRTYNSPLHF
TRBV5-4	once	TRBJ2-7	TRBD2	TGTGCCAGCAGCGAAGCGGGGGGGGACTACGAGCAGTACTTC	CASSEAGGDYEQYF
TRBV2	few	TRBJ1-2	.	TGTGCCAGCATAAAGGGCAGCTCTAACTATGGCTACACCTTC	CASIKGSSNYGYTF